The present T cell receptor beta chain was sequenced within a study of T cells in localized non-small cell lung cancer. Study-wide results and limits: Multi-region tumor sequencing was not done, so intratumor heterogeneity could not be excluded. Of the top 100 tumor clones, median around 50 were in adjacent lung, approximately 28 among its top 100. Uninvolved adjacent lung showed the highest T cell clonality, exceeding tumor. An association was observed between higher blood T cell density and longer overall survival.

Libraries were prepared by immunoSEQ multiplex PCR; TCRdb keeps only in-frame clonotypes and omits some of them. The data contain 9,400 or so clones, over 85% of them singletons. A note on this clone: What it recognizes is unknown.

Germline V lookup: CDR1 SEHNR, CDR2 FQNEAQ (reference sequence). V was clipped by 5 bases and J by 2 bases, with 18 bases between them. This CDR3 has 16 residues. The receptor's source is a female donor over 55 with stage II squamous cell lung carcinoma. Sequenced material: peripheral blood, taken before any cancer treatment. The gene calls are TRBV7-9 and TRBJ1-2; no reliable D call. CDR3 DNA sequence: TGTGCCAGCAGCCCCGACACCTCGCGGACGAACTATGGCTACACCTTC. Protein product: CASSPDTSRTNYGYTF.